Listed below are T cell receptor beta chains from one sample, sequenced in a study of blood T cell repertoires in COVID-19. Libraries were prepared by immunoSEQ multiplex PCR; TCRdb keeps only in-frame clonotypes and omits some of them. This table holds fewer than 250,000 clones, around 82% found once. The source material was PBMCs or T cells enriched from blood (not recorded which). The source of these receptors is a woman in her fifties or sixties with acute COVID-19. The CDR3 runs from the conserved cysteine through the conserved F or W. A D gene is named only where the DNA matches it firmly. Not every row has a clone size; where given, it reads once, few, many or a size class.

TRBD1	.	TRBJ1-2	TRBV27	CASSPDRAGGYTF	TGTGCCAGCAGTCCAGACAGGGCTGGTGGCTACACCTTC
.	few	TRBJ2-2	TRBV2	CASGIRDNTGELFF	TGTGCCAGCGGGATCCGGGATAACACCGGGGAGCTGTTTTTT
.	.	TRBJ1-1	TRBV6-5	CASSPRQTEAFF	TGTGCCAGCAGTCCTCGACAGACTGAAGCTTTCTTT
.	.	TRBJ1-1	TRBV11-2	CASSLDAGAGTEAFF	TGTGCCAGCAGCTTAGACGCGGGGGCGGGAACTGAAGCTTTCTTT
.	once	TRBJ1-1	TRBV18	CASSPPYSWNTEAFF	TGTGCCAGCTCACCACCTTACAGCTGGAACACTGAAGCTTTCTTT
.	.	TRBJ1-3	TRBV7-2	CASSLAAGAGYF	TGTGCCAGCAGCTTAGCGGCAGGGGCAGGATATTTT
TRBD2	.	TRBJ2-2	TRBV10-3	CAIRTGLEGTGELFF	TGTGCCATCAGAACGGGACTAGAGGGCACCGGGGAGCTGTTTTTT
TRBD1	once	TRBJ2-3	TRBV16	CASSRDRGLDTQYF	TGTGCCAGCAGCCGGGACAGGGGGCTGGATACGCAGTATTTT
.	few	TRBJ2-1	TRBV3-1/TRBV3-2	CASSPGVESHNEQFF	TGTGCCAGCAGCCCAGGGGTGGAGAGCCACAATGAGCAGTTCTTC
.	.	TRBJ1-2	TRBV9	CASSVEEGRGGYTF	TGTGCCAGCAGCGTAGAAGAGGGTCGCGGTGGCTACACCTTC
.	.	TRBJ2-1	TRBV19	CASTVQGGVQYNEQFF	TGTGCCAGTACCGTACAAGGCGGGGTCCAATACAATGAGCAGTTCTTC
TRBD2	.	TRBJ2-1	TRBV9	CASSVSGTSGNEQFF	TGTGCCAGCAGCGTATCCGGGACTAGCGGAAATGAGCAGTTCTTC
.	few	TRBJ1-1	TRBV5-1	CASSVTGPNTEAFF	TGCGCCAGCAGCGTCACAGGGCCTAACACTGAAGCTTTCTTT
.	.	TRBJ2-1	TRBV7-8	CASSLYRTDYNEQFF	TGTGCCAGCAGCTTATATCGGACAGACTACAATGAGCAGTTCTTC
.	.	TRBJ1-5	TRBV5-6	CASSLSQVGDQPQHF	TGTGCCAGCAGCTTGAGCCAGGTAGGGGATCAGCCCCAGCATTTT
TRBD1	.	TRBJ1-1	TRBV7-3	CASSISGTGNAFF	TGTGCCAGCAGCATTTCCGGGACAGGGAATGCTTTCTTT
TRBD1	many	TRBJ1-1	TRBV6-5	CASSFGGTGNTEAFF	TGTGCCAGCAGTTTCGGTGGGACAGGGAACACTGAAGCTTTCTTT
.	.	TRBJ2-5	TRBV4-1	CASSRSAYQETQYF	TGCGCCAGCAGCCGGTCAGCGTACCAAGAGACCCAGTACTTC
.	.	TRBJ1-2	TRBV28	CASSLSGQNYGYTF	TGTGCCAGCAGTTTATCTGGGCAAAACTATGGCTACACCTTC
.	.	TRBJ1-1	TRBV9	CASSVAGPSTEAFF	TGTGCCAGCAGCGTGGCTGGGCCGAGCACTGAAGCTTTCTTT
TRBD1	few	TRBJ1-1	TRBV5-5	CASSLWTGGNTEAFF	TGTGCCAGCAGCTTGTGGACAGGGGGCAACACTGAAGCTTTCTTT
TRBD2	.	TRBJ2-3	TRBV7-2	CASSWYSGGAGTDTQYF	TGTGCCAGCAGCTGGTATAGCGGGGGGGCCGGCACAGATACGCAGTATTTT
.	.	TRBJ2-5	TRBV27	CASTPIGRGQETQYF	TGTGCCAGCACCCCGATAGGGCGGGGACAAGAGACCCAGTACTTC
TRBD1	.	TRBJ2-6	TRBV7-9	CASSNLASYRGPSGANVLTF	TGTGCCAGCAGCAATCTAGCCAGTTACAGGGGACCCTCAGGGGCCAACGTCCTGACTTTC
.	once	TRBJ1-3	TRBV18	CASSPPGGPRGNTIYF	TGTGCCAGCTCACCACCGGGGGGGCCACGAGGAAACACCATATATTTT
TRBD1	.	TRBJ1-2	TRBV7-9	CASSLGDSNYGYTF	TGTGCCAGCAGCTTAGGGGACAGTAACTATGGCTACACCTTC
.	.	TRBJ2-2	TRBV29-1	CSVAGEGRELFF	TGCAGCGTTGCAGGGGAGGGCCGGGAGCTGTTTTTT
TRBD2	.	TRBJ2-5	TRBV9	CASSVASFGGGTQETQYF	TGTGCCAGCAGCGTAGCGTCATTTGGCGGGGGGACTCAAGAGACCCAGTACTTC
.	.	TRBJ1-6	TRBV7-8	CASSTYGGGSPLHF	TGTGCCAGCAGCACCTATGGGGGGGGCTCACCCCTCCACTTT
.	once	TRBJ1-2	TRBV10-3	CAISESSGNYGYTF	TGTGCCATCAGTGAGTCAAGCGGTAACTATGGCTACACCTTC
TRBD1	.	TRBJ1-4	TRBV7-2	CASSLGQGAEKLFF	TGTGCCAGCAGCTTGGGACAGGGGGCTGAAAAACTGTTTTTT
.	.	TRBJ2-6	TRBV5-1	CASSFAQGSSGANVLTF	TGCGCCAGCAGCTTCGCGCAGGGGTCCTCTGGGGCCAACGTCCTGACTTTC
.	once	TRBJ1-1	TRBV27	CASSWGEEAFF	TGTGCCAGCAGTTGGGGAGAAGAAGCTTTCTTT
TRBD1	few	TRBJ1-1	TRBV7-8	CASKWTGNTEAFF	TGTGCCAGCAAATGGACAGGGAACACTGAAGCTTTCTTT
TRBD1	.	TRBJ2-5	TRBV19	CASSRDRGQETQYF	TGTGCCAGTAGTAGGGACAGGGGGCAAGAGACCCAGTACTTC
.	once	TRBJ1-3	TRBV12-3/TRBV12-4	CASNGRGGDTIYF	TGTGCCAGCAACGGGAGGGGGGGTGACACCATATATTTT